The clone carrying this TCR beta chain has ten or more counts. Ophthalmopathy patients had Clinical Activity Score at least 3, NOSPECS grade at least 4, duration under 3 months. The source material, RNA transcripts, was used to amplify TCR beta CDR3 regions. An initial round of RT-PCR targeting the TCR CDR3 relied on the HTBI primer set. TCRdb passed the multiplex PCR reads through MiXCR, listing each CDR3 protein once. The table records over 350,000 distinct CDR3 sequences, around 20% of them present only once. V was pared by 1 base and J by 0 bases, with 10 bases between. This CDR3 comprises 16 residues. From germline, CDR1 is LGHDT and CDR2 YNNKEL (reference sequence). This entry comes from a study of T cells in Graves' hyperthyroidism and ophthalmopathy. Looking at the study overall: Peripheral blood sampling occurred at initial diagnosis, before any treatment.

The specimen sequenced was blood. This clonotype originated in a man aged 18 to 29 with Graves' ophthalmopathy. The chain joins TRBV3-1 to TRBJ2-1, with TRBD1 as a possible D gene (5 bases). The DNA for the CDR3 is TGTGCCAGCAGCCAAGGGACAAGGAGCTCCTACAATGAGCAGTTCTTC. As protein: CASSQGTRSSYNEQFF.